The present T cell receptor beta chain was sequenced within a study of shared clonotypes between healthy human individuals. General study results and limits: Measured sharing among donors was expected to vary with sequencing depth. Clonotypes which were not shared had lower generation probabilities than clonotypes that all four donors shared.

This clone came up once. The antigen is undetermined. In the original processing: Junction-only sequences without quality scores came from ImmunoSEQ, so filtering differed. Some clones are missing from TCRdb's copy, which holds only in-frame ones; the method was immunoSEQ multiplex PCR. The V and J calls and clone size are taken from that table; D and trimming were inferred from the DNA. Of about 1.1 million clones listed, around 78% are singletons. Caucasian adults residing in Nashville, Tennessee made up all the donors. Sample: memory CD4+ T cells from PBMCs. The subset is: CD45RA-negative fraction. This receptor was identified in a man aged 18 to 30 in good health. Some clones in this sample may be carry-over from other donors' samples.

CDR3 bases: TGTGCCAGCAGTACATACAGGGGGCCTAGTGCCGCTGAGCAGTTCTTC. Translation: CASSTYRGPSAAEQFF. The chain joins TRBV28 to TRBJ2-1; 9 nucleotides line up with TRBD1. CDR1 is MDHEN, CDR2 SYDVKM, per germline. The junction had 14 bases not matched to a gene; V was cut back by 5 bases and J by 9 bases. The CDR3 extends over 16 amino acids.